The clone carrying this T cell receptor (beta chain) was seen a few times. The length of the CDR3 is 13 residues. V gave up 5 bases and J gave up 7 bases, with 14 bases separating them. This sample is drawn from a study of T cells after yellow fever vaccination. TCRdb itself ran the 5' RACE reads through MiXCR, one entry per CDR3 protein. Among hundreds of thousands of distinct CDR3 sequences listed, about 13% were seen once. J is TRBJ1-2 and V is TRBV12-3 or TRBV12-4, with D perhaps matching TRBD1 (5 bases). The receptor comes from a man aged 30 to 39 who received the YFV17D yellow fever vaccine. The sequences come from PBMCs, collected on the day of the yellow fever booster vaccination. The CDR3 nucleotides are TGTGCCAGCAGTCCCGGCGGGGCAAGTGGCTACACCTTC. It specifies CASSPGGASGYTF.